Below are 3 T cell receptor beta chains sequenced from a single sample in a study of cytomegalovirus exposure and HLA in healthy donors. Researchers ran the PCR with 60 Vbeta and 13 Jbeta primers. The method was immunoSEQ multiplex PCR; TCRdb's version includes in-frame clones alone and lacks a portion of them. This sample has 150,000 to 200,000 clones; 80% occur once, and the top ten carry 6.5% to 8.5%. Sequencing input: PBMCs. The receptors stem from a man aged 25 to 45 in good health and CMV-seropositive.

This chain uses TRBV7-6 with TRBJ1-6; D may be TRBD1 (5 bases). With 5 bases removed from V and 6 bases from J, the gap between germline ends came to 14 bases. The CDR3 is made up of 15 amino acids. The V gene's germline CDR1 is SGHVS and CDR2 FNYEAQ. Written as DNA, the CDR3 is TGTGCCAGCAGCCCCAATGGGGCCTCTAATTCACCCCTCCACTTT. It translates to CASSPNGASNSPLHF.

The chain carries TRBV5-1 and TRBJ2-7; 7 nucleotides align to TRBD2. The CDR3 totals 15 residues. Trimming took 0 bases from V and 0 from J; bases not matched to a gene: 3. CDR1 and CDR2 (germline): SGHRS, YFSETQ. The CDR3 loop reads CASSLVGGYSYEQYF. CDR3 in DNA: TGCGCCAGCAGCTTGGTCGGGGGGTACTCCTACGAGCAGTACTTC.

The rearrangement links TRBV14 to TRBJ1-2; TRBD1 agrees at 10 bases. Germline V gene sequence: CDR1 SGHDN, CDR2 FVKESK. This CDR3 has 15 residues. Trimming cost V 2 bases and J 3 bases; bases outside gene matches: 3. The CDR3 loop is CASSQKTGGYYGYTF. Written as DNA, the CDR3 is TGTGCCAGCAGCCAAAAGACAGGGGGCTACTATGGCTACACCTTC.